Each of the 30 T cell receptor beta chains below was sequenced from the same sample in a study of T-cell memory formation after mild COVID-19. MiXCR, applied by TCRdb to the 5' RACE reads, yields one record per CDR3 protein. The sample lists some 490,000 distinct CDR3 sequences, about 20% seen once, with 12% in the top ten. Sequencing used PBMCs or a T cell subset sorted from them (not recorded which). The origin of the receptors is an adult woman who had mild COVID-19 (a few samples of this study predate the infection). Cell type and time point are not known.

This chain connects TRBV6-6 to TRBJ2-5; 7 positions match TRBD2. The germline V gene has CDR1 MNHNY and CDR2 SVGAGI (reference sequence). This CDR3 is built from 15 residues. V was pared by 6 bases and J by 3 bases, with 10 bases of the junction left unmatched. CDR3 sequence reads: CASRAPGLLKETQYF. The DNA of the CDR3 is TGTGCCAGCAGGGCTCCGGGACTATTAAAAGAGACCCAGTACTTC.

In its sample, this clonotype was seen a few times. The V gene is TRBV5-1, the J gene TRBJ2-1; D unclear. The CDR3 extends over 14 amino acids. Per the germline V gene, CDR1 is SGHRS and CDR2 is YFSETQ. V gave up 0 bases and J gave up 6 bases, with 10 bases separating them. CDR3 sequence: CASSLAVGSNEQFF. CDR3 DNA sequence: TGCGCCAGCAGCTTGGCCGTTGGCTCCAATGAGCAGTTCTTC.

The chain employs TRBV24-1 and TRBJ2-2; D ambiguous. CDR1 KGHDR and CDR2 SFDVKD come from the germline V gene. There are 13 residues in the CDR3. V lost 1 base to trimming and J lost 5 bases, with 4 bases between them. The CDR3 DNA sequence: TGTGCCACCAGTGATTTTCCAACCGGGGAGCTGTTTTTT. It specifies CATSDFPTGELFF.

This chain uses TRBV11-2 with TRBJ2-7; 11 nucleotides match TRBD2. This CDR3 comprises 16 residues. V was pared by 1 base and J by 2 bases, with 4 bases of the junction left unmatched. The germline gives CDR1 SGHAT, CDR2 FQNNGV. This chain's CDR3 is CASSLVTSGSTYEQYF. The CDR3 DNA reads TGTGCCAGCAGCTTAGTTACTAGCGGGAGTACCTACGAGCAGTACTTC.

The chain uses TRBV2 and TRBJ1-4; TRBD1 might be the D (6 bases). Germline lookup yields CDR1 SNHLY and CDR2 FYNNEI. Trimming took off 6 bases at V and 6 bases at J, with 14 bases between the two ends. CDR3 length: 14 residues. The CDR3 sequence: CASRVDSSYEKLFF. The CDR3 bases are TGTGCCAGCAGGGTGGACAGCAGCTATGAAAAACTGTTTTTT.

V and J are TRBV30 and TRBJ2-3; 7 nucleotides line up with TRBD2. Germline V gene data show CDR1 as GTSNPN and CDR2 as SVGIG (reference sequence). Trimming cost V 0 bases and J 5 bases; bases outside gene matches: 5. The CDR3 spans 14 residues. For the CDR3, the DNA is TGTGCCTGGAGTGTACATGGGAGGGGAGATACGCAGTATTTT. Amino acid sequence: CAWSVHGRGDTQYF.

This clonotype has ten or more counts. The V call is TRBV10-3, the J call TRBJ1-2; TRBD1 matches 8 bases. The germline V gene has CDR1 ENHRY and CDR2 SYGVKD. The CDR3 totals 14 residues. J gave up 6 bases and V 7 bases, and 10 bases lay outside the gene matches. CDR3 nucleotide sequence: TGTGCCATCATGCCAGGGGGCGGTGTCGATGGCTACACCTTC. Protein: CAIMPGGGVDGYTF.

The CDR3 is CATSRGAPTGGYGYTF. In DNA, the CDR3 is TGTGCCACCAGCAGAGGGGCTCCGACTGGTGGGTATGGCTACACCTTC. This chain uses TRBV15 with TRBJ1-2; no firm D call. This CDR3 contains 16 residues. Between the trimmed V and J ends, which lost 1 base and 5 bases, there was a span of 17 bases. Germline CDR1 and CDR2: LNHNV and YYDKDF (reference sequence).

The CDR3 DNA reads TGTGCCAGCAGCTTAACTAGCTTGGACACAGATACGCAGTATTTT. It specifies CASSLTSLDTDTQYF. The genes are TRBV7-2 and TRBJ2-3; perhaps TRBD2 as D (6 bases). The CDR3 covers 15 residues. V shed 2 bases and J shed 2 bases, with 11 bases lying between them. Germline lookup yields CDR1 SGHTA and CDR2 FQGNSA.

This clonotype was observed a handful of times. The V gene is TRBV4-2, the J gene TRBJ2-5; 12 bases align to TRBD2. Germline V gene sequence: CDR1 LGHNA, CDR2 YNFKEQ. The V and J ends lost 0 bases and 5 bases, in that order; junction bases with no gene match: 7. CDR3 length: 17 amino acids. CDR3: CASSQDRLAGGFETQYF. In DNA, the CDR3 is TGTGCCAGCAGCCAAGATCGCCTAGCGGGGGGGTTTGAGACCCAGTACTTC.

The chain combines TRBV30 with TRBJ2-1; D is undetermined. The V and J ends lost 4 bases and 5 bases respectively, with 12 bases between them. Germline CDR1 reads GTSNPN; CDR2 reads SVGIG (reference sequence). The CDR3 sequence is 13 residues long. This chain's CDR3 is CAWTGPINNEQFF. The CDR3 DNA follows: TGTGCCTGGACGGGCCCGATTAACAATGAGCAGTTCTTC.

The CDR3 nucleotides are TGTGCCAGCAGCTTAATGGCGGGAGGGCGCCCTGAGCAGTTCTTC. Its translation: CASSLMAGGRPEQFF. The chain carries TRBV7-3 and TRBJ2-1; 9 nucleotides match TRBD2. V lost 1 base and J lost 9; bases outside the gene matches: 7. CDR1 and CDR2 (germline): SGHTA, FQGTGA. The CDR3 length is 15 residues.

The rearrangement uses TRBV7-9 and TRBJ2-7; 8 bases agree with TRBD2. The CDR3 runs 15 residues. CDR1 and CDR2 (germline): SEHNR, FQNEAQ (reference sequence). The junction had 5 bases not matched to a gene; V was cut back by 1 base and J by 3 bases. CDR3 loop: CASSLVSGRDYEQYF. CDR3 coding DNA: TGTGCCAGCAGCTTAGTCAGCGGGAGAGACTACGAGCAGTACTTC.

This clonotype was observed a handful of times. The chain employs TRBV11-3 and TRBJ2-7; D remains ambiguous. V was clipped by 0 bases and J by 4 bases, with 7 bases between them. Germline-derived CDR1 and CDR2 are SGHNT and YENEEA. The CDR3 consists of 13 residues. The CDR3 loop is CASSLDTSYEQYF. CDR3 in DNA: TGTGCCAGCAGCTTAGATACGAGTTACGAGCAGTACTTC.

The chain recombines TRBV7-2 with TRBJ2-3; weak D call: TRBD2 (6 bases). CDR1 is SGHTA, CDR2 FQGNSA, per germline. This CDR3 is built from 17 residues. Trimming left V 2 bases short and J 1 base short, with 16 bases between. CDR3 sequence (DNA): TGTGCCAGCAGCTTAAGTCCTAGCGTGCGGGGCACAGATACGCAGTATTTT. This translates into CASSLSPSVRGTDTQYF.

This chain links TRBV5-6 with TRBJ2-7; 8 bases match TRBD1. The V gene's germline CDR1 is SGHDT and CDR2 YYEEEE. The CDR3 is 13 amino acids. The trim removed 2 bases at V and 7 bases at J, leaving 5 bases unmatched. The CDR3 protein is CASSFPGGGEQYF. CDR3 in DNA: TGTGCCAGCAGCTTCCCAGGGGGCGGAGAGCAGTACTTC.

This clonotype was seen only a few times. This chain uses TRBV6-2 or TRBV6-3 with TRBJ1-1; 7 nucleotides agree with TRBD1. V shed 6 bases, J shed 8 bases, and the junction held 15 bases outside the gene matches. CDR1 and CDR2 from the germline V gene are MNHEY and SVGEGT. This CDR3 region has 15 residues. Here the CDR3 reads CASSPTGLLFHEAFF. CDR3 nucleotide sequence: TGTGCCAGCAGCCCGACAGGGCTCCTCTTTCACGAAGCTTTCTTT.

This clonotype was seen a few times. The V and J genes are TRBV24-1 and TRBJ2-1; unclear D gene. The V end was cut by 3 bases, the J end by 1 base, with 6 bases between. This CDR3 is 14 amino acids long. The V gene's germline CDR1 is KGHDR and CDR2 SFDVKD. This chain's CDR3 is CATSDPHSYNEQFF. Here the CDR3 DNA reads TGTGCCACCAGTGATCCACATTCCTACAATGAGCAGTTCTTC.

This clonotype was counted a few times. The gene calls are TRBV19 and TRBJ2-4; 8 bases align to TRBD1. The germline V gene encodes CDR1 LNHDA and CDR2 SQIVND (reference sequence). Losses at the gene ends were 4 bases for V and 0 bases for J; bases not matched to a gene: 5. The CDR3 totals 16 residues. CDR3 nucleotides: TGTGCCAGTAGTAGTGGGACAGGCCAAGCCAAAAACATTCAGTACTTC. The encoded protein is CASSSGTGQAKNIQYF.

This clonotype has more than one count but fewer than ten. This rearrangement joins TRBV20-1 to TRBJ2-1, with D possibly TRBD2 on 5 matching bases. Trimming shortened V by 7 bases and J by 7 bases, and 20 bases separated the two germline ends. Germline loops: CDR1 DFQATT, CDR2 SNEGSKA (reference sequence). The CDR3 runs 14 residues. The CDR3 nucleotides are TGCAGTGGCTCGAGGGAGAATCCAGGAAATGAGCAGTTCTTC. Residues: CSGSRENPGNEQFF.

The CDR3, as DNA: TGCAGTGCTAGAGGGGGACTAGCAAGTTTGACAGATACGCAGTATTTT. This translates into CSARGGLASLTDTQYF. The V call is TRBV20-1, the J call TRBJ2-3; the match to TRBD2 covers 9 bases. CDR1 and CDR2 from the germline V gene are DFQATT and SNEGSKA (reference sequence). The ends lost 1 base at V and 3 bases at J; junction bases unmatched: 8. This CDR3 spans 16 amino acids.

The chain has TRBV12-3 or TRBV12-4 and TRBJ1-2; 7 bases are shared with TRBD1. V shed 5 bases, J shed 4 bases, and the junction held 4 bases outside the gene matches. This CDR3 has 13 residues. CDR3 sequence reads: CASSKAGGYGYTF. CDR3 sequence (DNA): TGTGCCAGCAGTAAGGCAGGGGGCTATGGCTACACCTTC.

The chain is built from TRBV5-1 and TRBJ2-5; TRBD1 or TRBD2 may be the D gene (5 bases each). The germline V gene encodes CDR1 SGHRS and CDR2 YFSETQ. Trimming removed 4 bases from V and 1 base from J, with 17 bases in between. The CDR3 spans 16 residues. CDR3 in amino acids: CASSLFGTDAQETQYF. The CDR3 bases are TGCGCCAGCAGCCTATTCGGGACGGATGCCCAAGAGACCCAGTACTTC.

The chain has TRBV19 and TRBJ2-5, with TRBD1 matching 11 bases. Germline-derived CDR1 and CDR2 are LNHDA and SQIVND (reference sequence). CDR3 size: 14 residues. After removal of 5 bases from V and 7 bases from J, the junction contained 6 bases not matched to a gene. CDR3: CASSPDRGQGTQYF. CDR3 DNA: TGTGCCAGTAGTCCGGACAGGGGGCAGGGGACCCAGTACTTC.

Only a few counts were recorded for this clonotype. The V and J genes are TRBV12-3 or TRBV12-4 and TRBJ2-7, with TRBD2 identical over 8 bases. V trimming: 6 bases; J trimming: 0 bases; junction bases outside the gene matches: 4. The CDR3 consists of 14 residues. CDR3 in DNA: TGTGCCAGCAGGCCCCGGGGGGGCTCCTACGAGCAGTACTTC. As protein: CASRPRGGSYEQYF.

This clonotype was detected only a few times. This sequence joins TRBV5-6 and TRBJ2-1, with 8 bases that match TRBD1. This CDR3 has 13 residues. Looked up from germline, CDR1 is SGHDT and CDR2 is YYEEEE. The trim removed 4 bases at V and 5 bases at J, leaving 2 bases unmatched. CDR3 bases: TGTGCCAGCAGCCCGGGACAGGACAATGAGCAGTTCTTC. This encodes CASSPGQDNEQFF. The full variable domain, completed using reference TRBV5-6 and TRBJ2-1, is DAGVTQSPTHLIKTRGQQVTLRCSPKSGHDTVSWYQQALGQGPQFIFQYYEEEERQRGNFPDRFSGHQFPNYSSELNVNALLLGDSALYLCASSPGQDNEQFFGPGTRLTVL.

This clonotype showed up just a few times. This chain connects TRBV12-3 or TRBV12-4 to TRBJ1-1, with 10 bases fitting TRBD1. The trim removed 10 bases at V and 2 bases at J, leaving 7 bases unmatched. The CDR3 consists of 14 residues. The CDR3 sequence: CATRQGASNTEAFF. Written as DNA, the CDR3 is TGTGCCACAAGACAGGGGGCGAGTAACACTGAAGCTTTCTTT.

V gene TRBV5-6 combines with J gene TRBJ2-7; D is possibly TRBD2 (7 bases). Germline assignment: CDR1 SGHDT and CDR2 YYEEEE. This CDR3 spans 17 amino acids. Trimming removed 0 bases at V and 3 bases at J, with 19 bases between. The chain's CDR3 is CASSLVSSGGGIYEQYF. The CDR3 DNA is TGTGCCAGCAGCTTGGTGTCTAGCGGAGGGGGAATCTACGAGCAGTACTTC.

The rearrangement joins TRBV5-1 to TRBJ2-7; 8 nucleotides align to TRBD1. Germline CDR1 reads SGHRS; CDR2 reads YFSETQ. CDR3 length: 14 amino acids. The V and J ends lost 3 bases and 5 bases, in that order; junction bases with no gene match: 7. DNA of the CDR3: TGCGCCAGCAGCTCAGTGGGACAGGAACACGAGCAGTACTTC. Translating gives CASSSVGQEHEQYF.

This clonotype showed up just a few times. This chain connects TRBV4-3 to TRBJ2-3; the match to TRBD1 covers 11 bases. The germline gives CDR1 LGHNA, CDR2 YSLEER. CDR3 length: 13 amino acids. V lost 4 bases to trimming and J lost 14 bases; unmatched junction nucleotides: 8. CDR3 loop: CASSRTGTGGAYF. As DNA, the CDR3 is TGCGCCAGCAGCCGTACCGGGACAGGGGGTGCGTATTTT.